This T cell receptor beta chain was captured in a study of T cells in Graves' hyperthyroidism and ophthalmopathy. This clonotype was recorded at least ten times. Hyperthyroidism, newly diagnosed and lasting under 2 months, affected patients aged 18 to 65. PBMCs came from around 10 ml fresh peripheral blood. Authors of the study amplified TCR beta CDR3 regions from RNA transcripts. With the HTBI primer set, the TCR CDR3 went through a first round of RT-PCR. TCRdb called the multiplex PCR reads again in MiXCR, with one record for every CDR3 protein. The data contain roughly 30,000 distinct CDR3 sequences, around 40% of them singletons. Sequencing was done on a sample of blood. The TCR originated in a woman aged 25 to 45 with Graves' hyperthyroidism.

In nucleotides, the CDR3 is TGTGCCAGCAGTGGGACCGGGTTTTTGCAGCCCCAGCATTTT. Its protein product is CASSGTGFLQPQHF. The chain uses TRBV27 and TRBJ1-5; a weak D match, TRBD1 (5 bases). V was clipped by 5 bases and J by 7 bases, with 15 bases between them. Germline V gene sequence: CDR1 MNHEY, CDR2 SMNVEV (reference sequence). The CDR3 loop spans 14 amino acids.